Presented here are 24 T cell receptor beta chains from one specimen sequenced in a study of CD8 T cells in Susac syndrome. An input of about 0.45 to 1 ug of RNA was subjected to reverse transcription using random hexamers. One entry per CDR3 protein, called by TCRdb with MiXCR from the immunoSEQ multiplex PCR reads. The sample carries about 430,000 distinct CDR3 sequences, approximately 89% recorded once. The sequencing input was CD8+ T cells from PBMCs. These receptors all stem from a human donor with multiple sclerosis.

The rearrangement uses TRBV6-2 or TRBV6-3 and TRBJ2-7, with 9 bases aligning to TRBD2. Looked up from germline, CDR1 is MNHEY and CDR2 is SVGEGT. V lost 4 bases and J lost 2; bases outside the gene matches: 15. The CDR3 has 18 residues. CDR3: CASSFIGGGIAGAYEQYF. CDR3 bases: TGTGCCAGCAGTTTCATCGGTGGTGGAATAGCGGGGGCCTACGAGCAGTACTTC.

The chain joins TRBV6-2 or TRBV6-3 to TRBJ2-7, with 7 nucleotides matching TRBD1. Germline V lookup: CDR1 MNHEY, CDR2 SVGEGT. The CDR3 is 14 residues long. V shed 6 bases and J 3 bases; nucleotides not matched to a gene: 8. As DNA, the CDR3 is TGTGCCAGCAGCGCCGGGACAGTCGGCTACGAGCAGTACTTC. Residues: CASSAGTVGYEQYF.

The chain has TRBV27 and TRBJ2-7; perhaps TRBD1 as D (6 bases). The CDR3 totals 13 residues. The V gene's germline CDR1 is MNHEY and CDR2 SMNVEV (reference sequence). Between the trimmed V and J ends, which lost 4 bases and 3 bases, there was a span of 10 bases. The CDR3 protein is CASSWGRDYEQYF. The CDR3 DNA sequence: TGTGCCAGCAGTTGGGGGCGCGACTACGAGCAGTACTTC.

A single count supports this clonotype. The chain combines TRBV29-1 with TRBJ2-1, with 9 bases fitting TRBD2. Germline V gene data show CDR1 as SQVTM and CDR2 as ANQGSEA. This CDR3 comprises 17 residues. With V trimmed by 1 base and J by 0 bases, 7 bases remained unmatched. CDR3 region: CSVEGPLAGSSYNEQFF. The DNA for the CDR3 is TGCAGCGTTGAAGGTCCGCTAGCGGGGAGCTCCTACAATGAGCAGTTCTTC.

V is TRBV5-8 and J is TRBJ1-1; D unresolved. Looked up from germline, CDR1 is SGHTS and CDR2 is YDEGEE. The CDR3 length is 13 residues. The ends were cut back, 0 bases at V and 7 bases at J, with 10 bases in the middle. The CDR3 DNA sequence: TGTGCCAGCAGCTTGGTGGCGCCGTATGAAGCTTTCTTT. Protein sequence: CASSLVAPYEAFF.

The V and J genes are TRBV4-1 and TRBJ2-5, with 12 positions matching TRBD2. CDR3 length: 14 residues. Trimming removed 8 bases from V and 2 bases from J; junction bases left unmatched: 3. Germline V gene data show CDR1 as MGHRA and CDR2 as YSYEKL. CDR3 sequence: CASRGTSGQETQYF. The CDR3 DNA reads as TGCGCCAGCCGGGGGACTAGCGGGCAAGAGACCCAGTACTTC.

The chain combines TRBV7-8 with TRBJ1-2; possible D gene TRBD1, 6 bases. From germline, CDR1 is SGHVS and CDR2 FQNEAQ. The CDR3 is 16 amino acids. V lost 7 bases, J lost 0 bases, and 18 bases lay in between. The CDR3 spells CASTSTRTASNYGYTF. CDR3 bases: TGTGCCAGCACGTCGACACGGACAGCCTCTAACTATGGCTACACCTTC.

The chain carries TRBV12-5 and TRBJ2-1; 8 bases line up with TRBD1. This CDR3 is 15 amino acids long. Germline V CDR1 and CDR2: LGHNT, FRNRAP. Trimming at V came to 5 bases and at J to 7 bases, leaving 10 bases not matched to a gene. CDR3 coding DNA: TGTGCTAGTGGTCCCGGACAGGGTCTCGATAATGAGCAGTTCTTC. This codes for CASGPGQGLDNEQFF.

The genes are TRBV29-1 and TRBJ2-7, with unresolved D. Germline V CDR1 and CDR2: SQVTM, ANQGSEA. CDR3 length equals 11 residues. Trimming left V 4 bases short and J 9 bases short, with 13 bases between. The CDR3 protein is CSVAGEYRQYF. CDR3 nucleotide sequence: TGCAGCGTTGCAGGCGAGTACCGGCAGTACTTC.

The count of this clonotype is one. This sequence joins TRBV7-2 and TRBJ2-3, with TRBD2 matching over 11 bases. Germline CDR1 is SGHTA and CDR2 is FQGNSA. This CDR3 is 16 amino acids long. Trimming removed 8 bases from V and 0 bases from J; junction bases left unmatched: 7. The CDR3 here is CASDTLAGASTDTQYF. For the CDR3, the DNA is TGTGCCAGCGATACACTAGCGGGGGCAAGCACAGATACGCAGTATTTT. The full variable domain, rest sourced from reference TRBV7-2 and TRBJ2-3, is GAGVSQSPSNKVTEKGKDVELRCDPISGHTALYWYRQSLGQGLEFLIYFQGNSAPDKSGLPSDRFSAERTGGSVSTLTIQRTQQEDSAVYLCASDTLAGASTDTQYFGPGTRLTVL.

V usage is TRBV4-1 and J usage is TRBJ2-1, with D maybe TRBD1 (6 bases). This CDR3 is 14 amino acids long. V was shortened by 5 bases and J by 4 bases, with 12 bases between the two germline ends. Germline CDR1 MGHRA, CDR2 YSYEKL. The CDR3 is CASSMGRGYNEQFF. The CDR3 DNA sequence: TGCGCCAGCAGCATGGGCAGGGGTTACAATGAGCAGTTCTTC.

This chain connects TRBV2 to TRBJ2-6; D is unclear. Trimming removed 7 bases from V and 2 bases from J, with 12 bases in between. The CDR3 is 15 residues long. Germline V CDR1 and CDR2: SNHLY, FYNNEI. The CDR3 region is CASIIHGPGANVLTF. The CDR3 DNA reads as TGTGCCAGCATCATCCATGGCCCTGGGGCCAACGTCCTGACTTTC.

This chain links TRBV27 with TRBJ2-1; D might be TRBD1 (6 bases). This CDR3 contains 16 residues. The V and J ends lost 5 bases and 2 bases respectively, with 16 bases between them. Per the germline V gene, CDR1 is MNHEY and CDR2 is SMNVEV (reference sequence). The DNA of the CDR3 is TGTGCCAGCAGTCCCCACACAGGGCCCCCCTACAATGAGCAGTTCTTC. It encodes CASSPHTGPPYNEQFF.

The chain is built from TRBV10-3 and TRBJ2-6, with 10 bases that match TRBD2. The germline V gene encodes CDR1 ENHRY and CDR2 SYGVKD. The length of the CDR3 is 18 residues. J lost 4 bases, V lost 4 bases, and 10 bases had no gene match. CDR3 in amino acids: CAISAVGAGGSGANVLTF. DNA of the CDR3: TGTGCCATCAGTGCCGTCGGAGCGGGAGGGTCCGGGGCCAACGTCCTGACTTTC.

V usage is TRBV3-1 and J usage is TRBJ1-1; the D gene is possibly TRBD1 (5 bases). CDR1 and CDR2 from the germline V gene are LGHDT and YNNKEL (reference sequence). Trimming took 4 bases from V and 5 from J, leaving 20 bases between them. This CDR3 spans 16 amino acids. CDR3 in DNA: TGTGCCAGCAGCCCTAGAAATCTGAGAGGGGAGACTGAAGCTTTCTTT. This codes for CASSPRNLRGETEAFF.

The chain combines TRBV6-5 with TRBJ2-4; D is tentatively TRBD1 or TRBD2 (5 bases each). Trimming shortened V by 0 bases and J by 0 bases, and 18 bases separated the two germline ends. CDR3 length: 19 residues. Germline CDR1 and CDR2: MNHEY and SVGAGI. CDR3 DNA sequence: TGTGCCAGCAGTTACTCGGGACCCCCCCGAAAAATAGCCAAAAACATTCAGTACTTC. It translates to CASSYSGPPRKIAKNIQYF.

V usage is TRBV2 and J usage is TRBJ2-2; D is unclear. There are 14 residues in the CDR3. Between the trimmed V and J ends, which lost 4 bases and 5 bases, there was a span of 11 bases. Germline V CDR1 and CDR2: SNHLY, FYNNEI. The CDR3 coding sequence is TGTGCCAGCAGTGGGATTACCCTAACCGGGGAGCTGTTTTTT. Amino acids: CASSGITLTGELFF.

J is TRBJ1-1 and V is TRBV18; D gene uncertain. This CDR3 contains 13 residues. Germline CDR1 and CDR2: KGHSH and LQKENI. Trimming cost V 2 bases and J 1 base, with 5 bases left between them. CDR3 nucleotide sequence: TGTGCCAGCTCACCAGAGGGGAACACTGAAGCTTTCTTT. Translating gives CASSPEGNTEAFF.

This clonotype occurred a few times. The chain has TRBV19 and TRBJ2-7, with D unresolved. Trimming removed 2 bases at V and 0 bases at J, with 8 bases between. CDR1 and CDR2 (germline): LNHDA, SQIVND (reference sequence). CDR3 length: 14 amino acids. The CDR3 loop is CASSIMPFSYEQYF. The DNA for the CDR3 is TGTGCCAGTAGTATAATGCCGTTCTCCTACGAGCAGTACTTC.

The chain employs TRBV20-1 and TRBJ2-1, with 12 positions matching TRBD1. J lost 5 bases, V lost 5 bases, and 4 bases had no gene match. The CDR3 is 14 residues long. Germline V gene sequence: CDR1 DFQATT, CDR2 SNEGSKA (reference sequence). CDR3 DNA sequence: TGCAGTGCTCGGGACAGGGGGCGCGACAATGAGCAGTTCTTC. Protein product: CSARDRGRDNEQFF.

This clonotype was observed a single time. This sequence joins TRBV10-3 and TRBJ1-5; D ambiguous. The CDR3 is 14 amino acids. Trimming cost V 0 bases and J 7 bases, with 10 bases left between them. The germline V gene has CDR1 ENHRY and CDR2 SYGVKD. The DNA of the CDR3 is TGTGCCATCAGTGAGTCTGTTTTGGGACAGCCCCAGCATTTT. The encoded protein is CAISESVLGQPQHF.

The chain uses TRBV6-5 and TRBJ1-3, with a possible D match to TRBD1 (5 bases). This CDR3 is built from 14 residues. Germline-derived CDR1 and CDR2 are MNHEY and SVGAGI. Trimming shortened V by 7 bases and J by 4 bases, and 14 bases separated the two germline ends. CDR3 sequence (DNA): TGTGCCAGCACCTCAGGGTATCGGGGAAACACCATATATTTT. This gives the protein CASTSGYRGNTIYF.

The chain employs TRBV11-2 and TRBJ2-7; D may correspond to TRBD1 or TRBD2 (5 bases each). Germline V gene lookup returns CDR1 SGHAT and CDR2 FQNNGV. The CDR3 consists of 13 residues. Trimming left V 3 bases short and J 2 bases short, with 8 bases between. The DNA for the CDR3 is TGTGCCAGCAGCTTGGGGGTAGCCTACGAGCAGTACTTC. It specifies CASSLGVAYEQYF.

The V call is TRBV5-4, the J call TRBJ2-1, with 8 bases matching TRBD2. The CDR3 is 14 amino acids. Per the germline V gene, CDR1 is SGHNT and CDR2 is YYREEE (reference sequence). J lost 10 bases, V lost 5 bases, and 11 bases had no gene match. This CDR3 reads CASSYSGTRIEQFF. CDR3 nucleotides: TGTGCCAGCAGTTACTCCGGGACTAGAATCGAGCAGTTCTTC.